This T cell receptor (beta chain) emerged from a study of blood T cell repertoires in COVID-19. Assay: immunoSEQ multiplex PCR; the TCRdb copy retains only in-frame clones and omits some. The table has about 250,000 clones, roughly 91% seen once. Germline loops: CDR1 SGDLS, CDR2 YYNGEE. The CDR3 length is 14 residues. V was clipped by 3 bases and J by 14 bases; unmatched bases: 7. This TCR was recovered from a young man with acute or convalescent COVID-19. This chain joins TRBV9 and TRBJ1-6; 11 bases line up with TRBD1. The sample comprised peripheral blood. Here the CDR3 reads CASSGTGGYGSLHF. CDR3 sequence (DNA): TGTGCCAGCAGCGGGACAGGGGGCTATGGGTCCCTCCACTTT.